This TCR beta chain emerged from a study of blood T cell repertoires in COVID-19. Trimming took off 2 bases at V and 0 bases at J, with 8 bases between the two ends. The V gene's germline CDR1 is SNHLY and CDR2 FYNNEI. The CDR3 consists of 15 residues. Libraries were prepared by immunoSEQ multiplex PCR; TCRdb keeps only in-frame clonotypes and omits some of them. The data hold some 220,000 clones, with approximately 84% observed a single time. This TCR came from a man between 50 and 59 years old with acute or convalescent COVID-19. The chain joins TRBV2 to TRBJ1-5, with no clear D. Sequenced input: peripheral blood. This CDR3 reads CASSEQRHSNQPQHF. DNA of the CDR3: TGTGCCAGCAGTGAACAGAGGCATAGCAATCAGCCCCAGCATTTT.